One and the same sample provided the 5 T cell receptor beta chains below, sequenced in a study of CXCR4 blockade with PD-1 therapy in pancreatic cancer. Profiled with immunoSEQ multiplex PCR; TCRdb holds only in-frame clones, not every one. The table records about 8,900 clones, about 59% of them present only once. The sequenced material came from tumor tissue. The receptor set was obtained from a human donor with pancreatic ductal adenocarcinoma.

This clone was counted a few times. This chain links TRBV1 with TRBJ2-5; the table's D gene call, TRBD2, was not cross checked with the DNA. TRBV1 corresponds to a pseudogene. The CDR3 totals 16 residues. The chain's CDR3 is CASSLGTSGGPETQYF. CDR3 DNA: TGCGCCAGCAGCCTCGGGACTAGCGGGGGGCCAGAGACCCAGTACTTC.

This clone was counted a few times. The V and J genes are TRBV6-8 and TRBJ2-7; 8 bases map to TRBD2. The J segment lost 5 bases and the V segment lost 7 bases, leaving 10 bases of the junction unmatched. This CDR3 has 14 residues. CDR1 and CDR2 from the germline V gene are MNHGY and SAAAGT. CDR3 protein: CASTERGPVHEQYF. The CDR3, as DNA: TGTGCCAGCACCGAGCGGGGGCCGGTACACGAGCAGTACTTC.

The chain employs TRBV15 and TRBJ2-7; D might be TRBD1 (7 bases). The V and J ends lost 2 bases and 1 base respectively, with 15 bases between them. Germline CDR1 LNHNV, CDR2 YYDKDF (reference sequence). The CDR3 is made up of 16 amino acids. DNA of the CDR3: TGTGCCACCAGCAGACGCCAGGGGGGTACTTCCTACGAGCAGTACTTC. This codes for CATSRRQGGTSYEQYF. The entire variable domain, with the rest obtained from reference TRBV15 and TRBJ2-7, is as follows: DAMVIQNPRYQVTQFGKPVTLSCSQTLNHNVMYWYQQKSSQAPKLLFHYYDKDFNNEADTPDNFQSRRPNTSFCFLDIRSPGLGDTAMYLCATSRRQGGTSYEQYFGPGTRLTVT.

The chain has TRBV15 and TRBJ2-7; D gene uncertain. CDR3 length: 14 amino acids. Trimming removed 0 bases from V and 3 bases from J, with 9 bases in between. Germline values: CDR1 LNHNV, CDR2 YYDKDF (reference sequence). CDR3 nucleotide sequence: TGTGCCACCAGCAGAGAGTCGGCGCGCTACGAGCAGTACTTC. It yields the protein CATSRESARYEQYF.

This chain joins TRBV28 and TRBJ2-7; perhaps TRBD2 as D (5 bases). With 6 bases removed from V and 5 bases from J, the gap between germline ends came to 26 bases. Germline-derived CDR1 and CDR2 are MDHEN and SYDVKM. This CDR3 is 17 amino acids long. CDR3 in DNA: TGTGCCAGCAGCCCACAGCAAGGAGCTGTCCGGGGAGACGAGCAGTACTTC. As protein: CASSPQQGAVRGDEQYF.